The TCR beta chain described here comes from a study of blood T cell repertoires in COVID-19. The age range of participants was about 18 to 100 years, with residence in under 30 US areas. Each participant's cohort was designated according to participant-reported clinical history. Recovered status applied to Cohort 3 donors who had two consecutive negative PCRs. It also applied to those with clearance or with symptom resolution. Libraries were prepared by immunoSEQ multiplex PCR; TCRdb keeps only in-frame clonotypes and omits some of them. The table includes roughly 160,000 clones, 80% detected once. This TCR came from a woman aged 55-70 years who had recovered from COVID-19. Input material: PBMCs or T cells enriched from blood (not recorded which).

CDR3: CASSLGYEAYEQYF. The CDR3 DNA sequence: TGCGCCAGCAGCTTGGGGTACGAGGCCTACGAGCAGTACTTC. The genes are TRBV5-1 and TRBJ2-7; D gene uncertain. The CDR3 is made up of 14 amino acids. Germline CDR1 SGHRS, CDR2 YFSETQ. Trimming took 0 bases from V and 2 from J, leaving 9 bases between them. The full variable domain, in which reference TRBV5-1 and TRBJ2-7 provide the parts outside the CDR3, is KAGVTQTPRYLIKTRGQQVTLSCSPISGHRSVSWYQQTPGQGLQFLFEYFSETQRNKGNFPGRFSGRQFSNSRSEMNVSTLELGDSALYLCASSLGYEAYEQYFGPGTRLTVT.